This T cell receptor (beta chain) is from a study of cytomegalovirus exposure and HLA in healthy donors. PCR primers comprised 60 Vbeta and 13 Jbeta primers. Libraries were prepared by immunoSEQ multiplex PCR; TCRdb keeps only in-frame clonotypes and omits some of them. The table includes around 130,000 clones, under 90% detected once. CDR1 and CDR2 from the germline V gene are SGHRS and YFSETQ. The trim removed 3 bases at V and 0 bases at J, leaving 2 bases unmatched. The CDR3 length is 16 residues. This receptor was identified in a woman between 35 and 50 years old in good health and CMV-seronegative. The source material was PBMCs. This rearrangement joins TRBV5-1 to TRBJ2-1, with 11 bases matching TRBD2. This chain's CDR3 is CASSWGLADSYNEQFF. The CDR3 coding sequence is TGCGCCAGCAGCTGGGGACTAGCGGACTCCTACAATGAGCAGTTCTTC.